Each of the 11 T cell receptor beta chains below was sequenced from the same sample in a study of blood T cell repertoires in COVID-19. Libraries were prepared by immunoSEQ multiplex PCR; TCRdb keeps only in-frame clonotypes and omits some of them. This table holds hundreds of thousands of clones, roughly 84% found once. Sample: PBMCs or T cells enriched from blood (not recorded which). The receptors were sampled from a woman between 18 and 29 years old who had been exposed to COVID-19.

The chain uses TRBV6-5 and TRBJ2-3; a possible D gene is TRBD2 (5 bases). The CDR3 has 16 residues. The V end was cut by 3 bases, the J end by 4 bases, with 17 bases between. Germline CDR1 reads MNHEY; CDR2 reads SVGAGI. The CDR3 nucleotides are TGTGCCAGCAGTTATGAAGGGCCGGGATCCGCAGATACGCAGTATTTT. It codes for CASSYEGPGSADTQYF.

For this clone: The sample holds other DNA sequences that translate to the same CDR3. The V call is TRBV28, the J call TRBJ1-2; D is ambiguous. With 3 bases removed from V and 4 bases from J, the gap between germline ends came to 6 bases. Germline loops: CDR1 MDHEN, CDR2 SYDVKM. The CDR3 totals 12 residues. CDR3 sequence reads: CASSFGSYGYTF. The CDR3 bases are TGTGCCAGCAGTTTCGGGAGCTATGGCTACACCTTC.

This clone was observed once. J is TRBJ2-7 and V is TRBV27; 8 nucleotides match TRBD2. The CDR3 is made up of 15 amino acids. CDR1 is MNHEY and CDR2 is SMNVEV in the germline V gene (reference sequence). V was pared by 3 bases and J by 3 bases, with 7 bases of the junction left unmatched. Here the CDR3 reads CASSFAGGQGYEQYF. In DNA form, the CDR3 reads TGTGCCAGCAGTTTCGCGGGAGGTCAAGGCTACGAGCAGTACTTC.

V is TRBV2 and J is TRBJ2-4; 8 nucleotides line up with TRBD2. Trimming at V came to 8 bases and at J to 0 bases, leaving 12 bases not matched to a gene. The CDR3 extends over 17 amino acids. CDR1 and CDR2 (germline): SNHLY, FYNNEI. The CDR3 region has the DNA TGTGCCAGCCGACGGGAGGGAAAATCTCTAGCCAAAAACATTCAGTACTTC. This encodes CASRREGKSLAKNIQYF.

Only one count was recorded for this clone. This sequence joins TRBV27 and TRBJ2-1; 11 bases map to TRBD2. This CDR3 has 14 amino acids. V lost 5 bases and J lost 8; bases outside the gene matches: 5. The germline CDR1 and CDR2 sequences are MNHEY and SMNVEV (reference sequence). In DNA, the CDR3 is TGTGCCAGCAGTATTAGCGGGGGGGCCCATGAGCAGTTCTTC. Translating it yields CASSISGGAHEQFF.

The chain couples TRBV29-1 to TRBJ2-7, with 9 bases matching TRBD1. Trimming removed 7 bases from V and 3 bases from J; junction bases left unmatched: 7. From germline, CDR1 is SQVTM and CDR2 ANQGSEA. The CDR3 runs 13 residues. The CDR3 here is CSAEGQGNYEQYF. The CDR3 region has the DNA TGCAGCGCAGAGGGACAGGGTAACTACGAGCAGTACTTC.

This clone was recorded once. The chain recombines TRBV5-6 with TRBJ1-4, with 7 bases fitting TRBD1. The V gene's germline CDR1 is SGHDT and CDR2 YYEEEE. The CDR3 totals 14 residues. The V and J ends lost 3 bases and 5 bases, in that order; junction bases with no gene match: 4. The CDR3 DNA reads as TGTGCCAGCAGCTGGCCCAGGGGGAATGAAAAACTGTTTTTT. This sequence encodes CASSWPRGNEKLFF.

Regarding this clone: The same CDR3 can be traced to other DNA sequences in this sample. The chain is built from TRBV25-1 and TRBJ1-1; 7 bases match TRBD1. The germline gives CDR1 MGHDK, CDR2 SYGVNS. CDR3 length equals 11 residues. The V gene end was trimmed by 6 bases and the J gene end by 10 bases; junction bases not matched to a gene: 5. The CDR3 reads CASSRQGRAFF. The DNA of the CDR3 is TGTGCCAGCAGCAGACAGGGACGAGCTTTCTTT.

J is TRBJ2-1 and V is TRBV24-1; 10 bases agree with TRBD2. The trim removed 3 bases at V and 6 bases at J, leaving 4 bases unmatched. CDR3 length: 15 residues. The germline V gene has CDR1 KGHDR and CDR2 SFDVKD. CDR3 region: CATSDGLAGANEQFF. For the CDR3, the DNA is TGTGCCACCAGTGATGGCCTAGCGGGGGCCAATGAGCAGTTCTTC.

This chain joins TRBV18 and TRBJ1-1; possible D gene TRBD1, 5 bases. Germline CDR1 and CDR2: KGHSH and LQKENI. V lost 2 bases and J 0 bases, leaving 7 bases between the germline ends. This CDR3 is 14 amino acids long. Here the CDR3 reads CASSPAGMNTEAFF. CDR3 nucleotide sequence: TGTGCCAGCTCACCAGCAGGGATGAACACTGAAGCTTTCTTT.

The CDR3 reads CASSQDAGNYGYTF. The CDR3 DNA is TGCGCCAGCAGCCAAGATGCGGGTAACTATGGCTACACCTTC. This chain joins TRBV4-3 and TRBJ1-2, with D unclear. The CDR3 runs to 14 residues. Germline V gene lookup returns CDR1 LGHNA and CDR2 YSLEER. Trimming took 0 bases from V and 1 from J, leaving 6 bases between them.